Here is one T cell receptor (beta chain) with its context. The sample originates from a study of CD8 T cells in Susac syndrome. It was with random hexamers that 0.5 to 1 ug RNA was reverse transcribed. TCRdb recomputed calls from the immunoSEQ multiplex PCR reads with MiXCR, one row per CDR3 protein. There are 100,000 to 150,000 distinct CDR3 sequences in the sample; roughly 96% occur only once, and around 0.12% lies in the top ten. The junction had 10 bases not matched to a gene; V was cut back by 2 bases and J by 0 bases. CDR3 length equals 19 residues. Germline CDR1 MNHEY, CDR2 SVGEGT. The TCR originated in a human donor in good health. The rearrangement uses TRBV6-2 or TRBV6-3 and TRBJ2-6; TRBD2 matches at 7 bases. The sequencing input was CD4+ T cells from PBMCs. This CDR3 reads CASSYGRDRSLSGANVLTF. CDR3 DNA: TGTGCCAGCAGTTACGGGAGGGACCGGTCTCTCTCTGGGGCCAACGTCCTGACTTTC.